What follows describes a single TCR beta chain. An end of the junction differs from the germline gene, which may be a read error. The sample originates from a study of cytomegalovirus exposure and HLA in healthy donors. A multiplex PCR was run with 60 Vbeta primers and 13 Jbeta primers. Assay: immunoSEQ multiplex PCR; the TCRdb copy retains only in-frame clones and omits some. Of 150,000 or so clones listed, about 82% are singletons. Germline V gene data show CDR1 as LNHNV and CDR2 as YYDKDF (reference sequence). The CDR3 has 14 residues. The sequencing sample was made of PBMCs. The rearrangement links TRBV15 to TRBJ1-1; maybe TRBD1 (5 bases). This clonotype was sampled from a woman aged 45-65 years in good health and CMV-seropositive. CDR3 residues: CATSRDRGNAEAFF. DNA for the CDR3: TGTGCCACCAGCAGAGATCGGGGGAACGCTGAAGCTTTCTTT.